The sequence of this T cell receptor beta chain was determined in a study of blood T cells in healthy people across ages. Study-level points and caveats: There was a strong correlation between TCR beta diversity and naive T cell percentage. Older age coincided with a roughly linear decline in TCR beta diversity per million T cells.

The CDR3 is 13 amino acids. Germline V lookup: CDR1 PRHDT, CDR2 FYEKMQ (reference sequence). Trimming stripped 4 bases from V and 9 bases from J, with 13 bases between. A second PCR of roughly 7 to 11 cycles used a sample-barcoded 5' primer and a J-beta primer mix. Each cDNA molecule carried a tag from a template-switch adaptor that contained 12 random nucleotides. Via MiXCR, TCRdb re-called the 5' RACE reads, giving one row per CDR3 protein. The table lists fewer than 900,000 distinct CDR3 sequences, roughly 41% of them singletons, with 20% in the top ten. The table lists this clonotype with a few counts. Its antigen is currently unknown.

The TCR sequence derives from a woman aged 60 to 75 in good health. Input material: blood. The gene calls are TRBV13 and TRBJ2-1, with D maybe TRBD1 (5 bases). This chain's CDR3 is CASSSPLRGEQFF. In DNA form, the CDR3 reads TGTGCCAGCAGCTCCCCTTTAAGGGGTGAGCAGTTCTTC.